This passage covers 6 T cell receptor beta chains from one sample sequenced in a study of T cells in Graves' hyperthyroidism and ophthalmopathy. Amplified TCR beta CDR3 regions came from RNA transcripts. HTBI primers were used for first-round RT-PCR of the TCR CDR3. TCRdb reanalysed the multiplex PCR reads using MiXCR and keeps one entry per CDR3 protein. The table has 310,000 or so distinct CDR3 sequences, approximately 15% seen once. The sequenced material came from blood. Every receptor here comes from a woman aged 55 to 70 with Graves' ophthalmopathy.

There are many counts of this clonotype. The chain uses TRBV28 and TRBJ2-7, with D maybe TRBD1 (6 bases). This CDR3 comprises 14 residues. The V and J ends lost 2 bases and 2 bases respectively, with 10 bases between them. The germline CDR1 and CDR2 sequences are MDHEN and SYDVKM. The CDR3 bases are TGTGCCAGCAGTTTAGCAGGGGTGACCTACGAGCAGTACTTC. Protein product: CASSLAGVTYEQYF. Full variable domain (outside the CDR3, taken from reference TRBV28 and TRBJ2-7): DVKVTQSSRYLVKRTGEKVFLECVQDMDHENMFWYRQDPGLGLRLIYFSYDVKMKEKGDIPEGYSVSREKKERFSLILESASTNQTSMYLCASSLAGVTYEQYFGPGTRLTVT.

There are many counts of this clonotype. V gene TRBV20-1 combines with J gene TRBJ2-7; D unresolved. The CDR3 is 15 residues long. Germline V lookup: CDR1 DFQATT, CDR2 SNEGSKA (reference sequence). The ends were cut back, 3 bases at V and 1 base at J, with 16 bases in the middle. CDR3 amino acids: CSARYEPSRSYEQYF. The CDR3 bases are TGCAGTGCTAGGTACGAGCCCTCTAGATCCTACGAGCAGTACTTC.

Only a few counts were recorded for this clonotype. The V and J genes are TRBV6-9 and TRBJ1-5; 7 positions match TRBD1. Germline assignment: CDR1 MNHGY and CDR2 SVAAGI. CDR3 length: 18 amino acids. The junction had 12 bases not matched to a gene; V was cut back by 3 bases and J by 1 base. The CDR3 spells CASSYPSGGGRSNQPQHF. The CDR3 DNA reads TGTGCCAGCAGTTACCCATCAGGGGGAGGGAGAAGCAATCAGCCCCAGCATTTT.

The rearrangement links TRBV6-1 to TRBJ1-5, with TRBD1 as a possible D gene (5 bases). CDR1 and CDR2 (germline): MNHNS, SASEGT. Trimming pared 6 bases from V and 3 bases from J, leaving 21 bases between. This CDR3 region has 17 residues. The CDR3: CASRDMFGGFVNQPQHF. The CDR3 region has the DNA TGTGCCAGCAGAGATATGTTCGGGGGTTTTGTCAATCAGCCCCAGCATTTT.

This clonotype was counted at least ten times. This chain uses TRBV6-6 with TRBJ1-1; 8 bases match TRBD1. The germline V gene has CDR1 MNHNY and CDR2 SVGAGI (reference sequence). The CDR3 loop spans 15 amino acids. Trimming removed 0 bases from V and 4 bases from J; junction bases left unmatched: 4. This chain's CDR3 is CASSYSDRVSTEAFF. CDR3 DNA: TGTGCCAGCAGTTACTCGGACAGGGTGAGCACTGAAGCTTTCTTT.

As to this clonotype: This may be a read error: a much more frequent sequence differs by one nucleotide. The chain joins TRBV24-1 to TRBJ1-1; D is perhaps TRBD1 (6 bases). This CDR3 has 15 amino acids. Per germline, CDR1 KGHDR and CDR2 SFDVKD. CDR3 in amino acids: CATSDARKGQTEASF. The CDR3 region has the DNA TGTGCCACCAGTGATGCACGCAAAGGACAGACTGAAGCTTCCTTT.